What follows are 11 T cell receptor beta chains derived from one specimen sequenced in a study of blood T cells in healthy people across ages. A second PCR of about 7 to 12 cycles used a sample-barcoded 5' primer and a J-beta primer mix. TCRdb reprocessed the 5' RACE reads via MiXCR and lists one record per CDR3 protein. The sample lists 540,000 or so distinct CDR3 sequences, roughly 29% occurring once. The source material was blood. The receptors come from a woman in her sixties or seventies in good health.

This clonotype was counted only a few times. This sequence joins TRBV7-2 and TRBJ1-1, with 8 bases that match TRBD1. The V and J ends lost 5 bases and 0 bases, in that order; junction bases with no gene match: 5. CDR1 SGHTA and CDR2 FQGNSA come from the germline V gene. CDR3 length: 15 residues. The CDR3 coding sequence is TGTGCCAGCAGCCCCCGACAGGGGATGAACACTGAAGCTTTCTTT. Its protein product is CASSPRQGMNTEAFF.

This clonotype was counted between two and nine times. The chain joins TRBV6-5 to TRBJ2-5, with a tentative D call TRBD2 (5 bases). The CDR3 runs 13 residues. Trimming cost V 6 bases and J 5 bases, with 13 bases left between them. Germline-derived CDR1 and CDR2 are MNHEY and SVGAGI. The DNA for the CDR3 is TGTGCCAGCAGATCCCCCGGGGTGGAGACCCAGTACTTC. As protein: CASRSPGVETQYF.

V is TRBV11-3 and J is TRBJ2-1; no firm D call. The J call is uncertain, as TRBJ2-7 better fits the DNA end. From germline, CDR1 is SGHNT and CDR2 YENEEA. The CDR3 consists of 15 residues. In DNA form, the CDR3 reads TGTGCCAGCAGCTTAGTGGTCGCCCTTCGAGGCGAGCAGTACTTC. Translating it yields CASSLVVALRGEQYF.

This clonotype was recorded a few times. The V and J genes are TRBV7-2 and TRBJ2-1; 8 bases agree with TRBD1. With V trimmed by 5 bases and J by 4 bases, 4 bases remained unmatched. Germline V gene data show CDR1 as SGHTA and CDR2 as FQGNSA. The CDR3 contains 14 residues. DNA of the CDR3: TGTGCCAGCAGCGGGGACAGGAGTTACAATGAGCAGTTCTTC. This gives the protein CASSGDRSYNEQFF.

This clonotype appeared a few times. This chain uses TRBV4-3 with TRBJ2-2; TRBD1 aligns across 8 bases. The CDR3 is 15 amino acids. V lost 0 bases and J lost 7; bases outside the gene matches: 4. Germline V lookup: CDR1 LGHNA, CDR2 YSLEER. The CDR3 bases are TGCGCCAGCAGCCAAGATTCGACAGGGGACGGGGAGCTGTTTTTT. It translates to CASSQDSTGDGELFF.

The gene calls are TRBV12-3 or TRBV12-4 and TRBJ2-6, with a possible D match to TRBD1 (6 bases). This CDR3 spans 15 amino acids. The V end lost 5 bases, the J end lost 2 bases, and 10 bases lay between the germline ends. In DNA, the CDR3 is TGTGCCAGCAGTACAGAGGGGGCTGGGGCCAACGTCCTGACTTTC. It codes for CASSTEGAGANVLTF.

A few counts support this clonotype. The rearrangement links TRBV6-6 to TRBJ2-2; 7 nucleotides line up with TRBD1. Per germline, CDR1 MNHNY and CDR2 SVGAGI (reference sequence). This CDR3 is 14 amino acids long. V lost 6 bases and J lost 4; bases outside the gene matches: 5. The CDR3 here is CASRYRGGTGELFF. CDR3 DNA: TGTGCCAGCAGGTACAGGGGTGGCACCGGGGAGCTGTTTTTT.

This clonotype was found a few times. V usage is TRBV14 and J usage is TRBJ2-1; no clear D gene. The CDR3 loop spans 14 amino acids. CDR1 is SGHDN, CDR2 FVKESK, per germline. The V end was cut by 4 bases, the J end by 6 bases, with 13 bases between. Here the CDR3 reads CASSPPGWTNEQFF. CDR3 coding DNA: TGTGCCAGCAGCCCCCCGGGCTGGACCAATGAGCAGTTCTTC.

CDR3 loop: CASSPPTESYNEQFF. CDR3 nucleotide sequence: TGCGCCAGCAGCCCCCCGACAGAGTCCTACAATGAGCAGTTCTTC. The chain couples TRBV5-1 to TRBJ2-1; possible D gene TRBD1, 5 bases. CDR1 and CDR2 (germline): SGHRS, YFSETQ. The CDR3 is 15 amino acids. Trimming took 4 bases from V and 1 from J, leaving 12 bases between them.

The V gene is TRBV7-9, the J gene TRBJ2-3; 9 nucleotides agree with TRBD1. The CDR3 covers 13 residues. The V gene's germline CDR1 is SEHNR and CDR2 FQNEAQ (reference sequence). The ends lost 3 bases at V and 9 bases at J; junction bases unmatched: 4. In DNA form, the CDR3 reads TGTGCCAGCAGCTTCGGGACAGGGAGGACGCAGTATTTT. Its protein product is CASSFGTGRTQYF.

The chain employs TRBV5-1 and TRBJ2-1; D might be TRBD1 (6 bases). Trimming removed 0 bases at V and 5 bases at J, with 12 bases between. Germline V gives CDR1 SGHRS, CDR2 YFSETQ. There are 15 residues in the CDR3. CDR3 amino acids: CASSLAGARDNEQFF. The CDR3 DNA is TGCGCCAGCAGCTTGGCAGGGGCGAGGGACAATGAGCAGTTCTTC.